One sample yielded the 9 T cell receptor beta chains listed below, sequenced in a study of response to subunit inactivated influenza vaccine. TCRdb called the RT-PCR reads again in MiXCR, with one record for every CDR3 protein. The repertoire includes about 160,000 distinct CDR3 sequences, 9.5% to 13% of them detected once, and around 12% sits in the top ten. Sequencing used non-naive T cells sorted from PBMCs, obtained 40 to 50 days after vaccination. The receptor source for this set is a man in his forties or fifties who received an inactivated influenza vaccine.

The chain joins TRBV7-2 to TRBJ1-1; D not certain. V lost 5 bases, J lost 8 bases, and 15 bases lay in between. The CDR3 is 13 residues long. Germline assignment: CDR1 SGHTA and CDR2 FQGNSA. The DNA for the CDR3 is TGTGCCAGCAGCGCCCGGACCCAGGCCGAAGCTTTCTTT. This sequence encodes CASSARTQAEAFF.

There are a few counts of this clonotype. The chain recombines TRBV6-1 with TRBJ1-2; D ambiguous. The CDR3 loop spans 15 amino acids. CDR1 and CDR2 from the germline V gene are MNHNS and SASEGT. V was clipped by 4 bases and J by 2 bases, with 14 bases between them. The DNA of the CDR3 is TGTGCCAGCAGTGTGACTGCCCATTCCAACTATGGCTACACCTTC. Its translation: CASSVTAHSNYGYTF.

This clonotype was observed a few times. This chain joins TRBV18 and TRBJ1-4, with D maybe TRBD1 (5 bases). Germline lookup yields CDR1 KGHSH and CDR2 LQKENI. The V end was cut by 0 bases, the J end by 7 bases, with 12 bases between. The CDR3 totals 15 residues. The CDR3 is CASSPPGLGGEKLFF. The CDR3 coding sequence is TGTGCCAGCTCACCACCGGGACTCGGGGGTGAAAAACTGTTTTTT.

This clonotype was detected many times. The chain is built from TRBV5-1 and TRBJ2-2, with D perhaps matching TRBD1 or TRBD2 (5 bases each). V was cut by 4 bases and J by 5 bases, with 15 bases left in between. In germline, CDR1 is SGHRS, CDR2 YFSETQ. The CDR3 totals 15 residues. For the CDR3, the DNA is TGCGCCAGCAGCCCGGGACGGATGGGGACCGGGGAGCTGTTTTTT. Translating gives CASSPGRMGTGELFF. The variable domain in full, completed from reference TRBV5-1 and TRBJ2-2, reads KAGVTQTPRYLIKTRGQQVTLSCSPISGHRSVSWYQQTPGQGLQFLFEYFSETQRNKGNFPGRFSGRQFSNSRSEMNVSTLELGDSALYLCASSPGRMGTGELFFGEGSRLTVL.

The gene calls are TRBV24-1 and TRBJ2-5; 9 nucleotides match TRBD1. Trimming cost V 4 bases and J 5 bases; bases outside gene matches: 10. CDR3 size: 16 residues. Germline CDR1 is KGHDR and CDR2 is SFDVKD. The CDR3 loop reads CATSDPGTGTSETQYF. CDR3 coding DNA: TGTGCCACCAGTGACCCCGGGACAGGGACGTCGGAGACCCAGTACTTC.

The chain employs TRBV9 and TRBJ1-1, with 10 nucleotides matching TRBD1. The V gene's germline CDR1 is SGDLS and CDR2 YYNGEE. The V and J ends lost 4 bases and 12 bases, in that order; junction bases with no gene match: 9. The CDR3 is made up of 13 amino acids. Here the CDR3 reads CASSPGTGEITFF. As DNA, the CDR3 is TGTGCCAGCAGCCCAGGGACAGGGGAGATAACTTTCTTT.

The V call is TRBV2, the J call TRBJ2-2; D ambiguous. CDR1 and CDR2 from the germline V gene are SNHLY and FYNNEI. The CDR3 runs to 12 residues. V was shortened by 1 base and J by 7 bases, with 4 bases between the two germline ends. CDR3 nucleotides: TGTGCCAGCAGTGAAGGCGTCGGGGAGCTGTTTTTT. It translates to CASSEGVGELFF.

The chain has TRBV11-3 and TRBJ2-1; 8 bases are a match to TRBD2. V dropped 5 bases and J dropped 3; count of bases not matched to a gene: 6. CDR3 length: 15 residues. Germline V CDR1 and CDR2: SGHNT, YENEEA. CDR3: CASSLATSGYNEQFF. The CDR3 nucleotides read TGTGCCAGCAGCCTAGCCACTAGCGGCTACAATGAGCAGTTCTTC.

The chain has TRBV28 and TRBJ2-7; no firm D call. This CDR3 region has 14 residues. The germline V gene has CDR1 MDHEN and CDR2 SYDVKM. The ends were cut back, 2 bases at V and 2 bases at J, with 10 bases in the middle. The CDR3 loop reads CASSLVELPYEQYF. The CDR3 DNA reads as TGTGCCAGCAGTTTAGTAGAGCTCCCCTACGAGCAGTACTTC.